This T cell receptor beta chain is drawn from a study of T cells after yellow fever vaccination. A remark on this clonotype: The antigen is not known.

TCRdb itself ran the 5' RACE reads through MiXCR, one entry per CDR3 protein. The data show a few hundred thousand distinct CDR3 sequences, roughly a sixth seen once. Per the germline V gene, CDR1 is SGHVS and CDR2 is FQNEAQ. The CDR3 extends over 18 amino acids. The V gene lost 1 base and the J gene lost 1 base, with 19 bases spanning the gap. Study-level results: A minor fraction of clonotypes spanned both CD4 and CD8 compartments.

The TCR was taken from a man aged 18 to 30 who received the YFV17D yellow fever vaccine. The chain carries TRBV7-8 and TRBJ2-5; no reliable D call. The sequencing used PBMCs, collected 5 days after the first yellow fever vaccination. The CDR3 nucleotides read TGTGCCAGCAGCTTAGAGCGAAAGAGCCAGATCCGCCAAGAGACCCAGTACTTC. Its protein product is CASSLERKSQIRQETQYF.